The 5 T cell receptor beta chains below were found in one sample sequenced in a study of T cells in Graves' hyperthyroidism and ophthalmopathy. The investigators amplified TCR beta CDR3 regions from RNA transcripts. When the TCR CDR3 underwent first-round RT-PCR, the HTBI primer set was used. MiXCR was run by TCRdb on the multiplex PCR reads, yielding one entry per CDR3 protein. The sample lists under 650,000 distinct CDR3 sequences; roughly 16% were seen once. The sequencing input was blood. These receptors were collected from a woman aged 25 to 39 with Graves' hyperthyroidism.

This clonotype showed up just a few times. This chain links TRBV11-2 with TRBJ2-1; the match to TRBD2 covers 11 bases. Losses at the gene ends were 2 bases for V and 6 bases for J; bases not matched to a gene: 6. CDR3 length equals 16 residues. CDR1 is SGHAT and CDR2 is FQNNGV in the germline V gene. The CDR3 here is CASSLTGLAEANEQFF. DNA of the CDR3: TGTGCCAGCAGCTTAACGGGACTAGCGGAGGCCAATGAGCAGTTCTTC.

This sequence joins TRBV7-9 and TRBJ2-5, with a possible D match to TRBD1 (6 bases). This CDR3 region has 16 residues. From germline, CDR1 is SEHNR and CDR2 FQNEAQ (reference sequence). Trimming removed 5 bases from V and 5 bases from J, with 21 bases in between. CDR3 in amino acids: CASSERLGASVETQYF. The DNA for the CDR3 is TGTGCCAGCAGCGAACGACTGGGGGCGTCGGTGGAGACCCAGTACTTC.

In this sample, this clonotype turned up a few times. The V call is TRBV9, the J call TRBJ2-1; 10 bases are a match to TRBD2. Per the germline V gene, CDR1 is SGDLS and CDR2 is YYNGEE. This CDR3 region has 15 residues. The ends lost 0 bases at V and 8 bases at J; junction bases unmatched: 5. The CDR3 region is CASSVASGSVDEQFF. DNA for the CDR3: TGTGCCAGCAGCGTAGCTAGCGGGAGTGTCGATGAGCAGTTCTTC.

This clonotype was recorded a few times. The V call is TRBV7-2, the J call TRBJ1-3; D is undetermined. Germline V CDR1 and CDR2: SGHTA, FQGNSA. The V gene lost 1 base and the J gene lost 0 bases, with 7 bases spanning the gap. This CDR3 has 15 residues. CDR3 sequence reads: CASSLVGISGNTIYF. The CDR3, as DNA: TGTGCCAGCAGCTTAGTAGGGATCTCTGGAAACACCATATATTTT.

This clonotype appeared many times. The chain joins TRBV27 to TRBJ1-2; possible D gene TRBD1, 6 bases. Looked up from germline, CDR1 is MNHEY and CDR2 is SMNVEV (reference sequence). The ends were cut back, 0 bases at V and 3 bases at J, with 11 bases in the middle. The CDR3 length is 15 residues. CDR3 nucleotide sequence: TGTGCCAGCAGTTTATCGTGGGGGCAGGACTATGGCTACACCTTC. Translated: CASSLSWGQDYGYTF.